These 5 T cell receptor beta chains came from one sample sequenced in a study of T cells in localized non-small cell lung cancer. Produced via immunoSEQ multiplex PCR; TCRdb's table is partial and in-frame only. In the table there are tens of thousands of clones, just under 85% of which are singletons. Sample: peripheral blood, taken before any cancer treatment. The receptor source for this set is a female donor aged 60 or older with stage I lung adenocarcinoma.

The chain joins TRBV9 to TRBJ2-5; possible D gene TRBD2, 6 bases. The CDR3 spans 13 residues. Trimming removed 3 bases from V and 4 bases from J, with 10 bases in between. The germline V gene encodes CDR1 SGDLS and CDR2 YYNGEE. The CDR3 nucleotides are TGTGCCAGCAGCGCCGGGGGAAGAGAGACCCAGTACTTC. Translation: CASSAGGRETQYF.

This clone was seen a handful of times. The CDR3 is CASNQGGTGYTF. CDR3 nucleotide sequence: TGTGCCAGCAACCAGGGGGGTACAGGCTACACCTTC. The genes are TRBV11-2 and TRBJ1-2; TRBD1 agrees at 7 bases. The germline V gene has CDR1 SGHAT and CDR2 FQNNGV. The CDR3 covers 12 residues. V shed 7 bases and J 8 bases; nucleotides not matched to a gene: 7.

In nucleotides, the CDR3 is TGTGCCAGTGCTACCAACGGGGGAACGCAGTATTTT. It encodes CASATNGGTQYF. The chain is built from TRBV19 and TRBJ2-3; TRBD2 is a possible D gene (6 bases). Trimming pared 8 bases from V and 9 bases from J, leaving 15 bases between. The CDR3 contains 12 residues. Germline V gives CDR1 LNHDA, CDR2 SQIVND (reference sequence).

The chain couples TRBV28 to TRBJ2-1; TRBD1 might be the D (6 bases). Looked up from germline, CDR1 is MDHEN and CDR2 is SYDVKM. Between the trimmed V and J ends, which lost 10 bases and 0 bases, there was a span of 19 bases. The CDR3 is 16 amino acids. This chain's CDR3 is CATSRDILSSYNEQFF. The DNA for the CDR3 is TGTGCCACCTCACGGGACATTCTTAGCTCCTACAATGAGCAGTTCTTC. Full variable domain (remainder filled in from reference TRBV28 and TRBJ2-1): DVKVTQSSRYLVKRTGEKVFLECVQDMDHENMFWYRQDPGLGLRLIYFSYDVKMKEKGDIPEGYSVSREKKERFSLILESASTNQTSMYLCATSRDILSSYNEQFFGPGTRLTVL.

The chain joins TRBV18 to TRBJ1-2, with TRBD1 matching over 7 bases. CDR1 is KGHSH, CDR2 LQKENI, per germline. V was pared by 3 bases and J by 5 bases, with 9 bases of the junction left unmatched. The CDR3 is made up of 15 amino acids. This chain's CDR3 is CASSPSRQGEYGYTF. The CDR3 DNA is TGTGCCAGCTCACCTTCCCGACAGGGAGAATATGGCTACACCTTC.